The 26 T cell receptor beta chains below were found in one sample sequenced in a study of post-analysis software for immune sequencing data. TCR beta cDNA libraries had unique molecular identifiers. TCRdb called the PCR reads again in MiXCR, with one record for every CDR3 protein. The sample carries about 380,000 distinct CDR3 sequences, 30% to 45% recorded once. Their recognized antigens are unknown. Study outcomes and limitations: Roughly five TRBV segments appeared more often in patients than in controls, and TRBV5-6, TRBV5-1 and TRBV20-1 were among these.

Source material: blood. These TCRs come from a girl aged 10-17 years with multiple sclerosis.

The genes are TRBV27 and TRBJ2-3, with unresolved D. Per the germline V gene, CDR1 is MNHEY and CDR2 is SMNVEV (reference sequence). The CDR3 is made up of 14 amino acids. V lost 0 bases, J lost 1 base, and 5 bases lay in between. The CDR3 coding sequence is TGTGCCAGCAGTTTATCGATGCGCACAGATACGCAGTATTTT. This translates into CASSLSMRTDTQYF.

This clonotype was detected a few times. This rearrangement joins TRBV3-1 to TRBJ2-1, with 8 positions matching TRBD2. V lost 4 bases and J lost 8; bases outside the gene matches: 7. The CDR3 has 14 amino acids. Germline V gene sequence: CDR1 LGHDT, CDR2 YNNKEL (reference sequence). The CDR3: CASSRRGLDHEQFF. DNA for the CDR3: TGTGCCAGCAGCCGGAGGGGACTAGATCATGAGCAGTTCTTC.

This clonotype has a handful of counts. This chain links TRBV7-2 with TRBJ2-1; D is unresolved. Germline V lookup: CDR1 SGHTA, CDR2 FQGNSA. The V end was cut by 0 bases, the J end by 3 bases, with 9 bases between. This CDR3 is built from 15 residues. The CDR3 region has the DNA TGTGCCAGCAGCTTAGCGACGGTCCGCTACAATGAGCAGTTCTTC. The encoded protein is CASSLATVRYNEQFF. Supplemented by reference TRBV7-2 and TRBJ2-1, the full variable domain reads GAGVSQSPSNKVTEKGKDVELRCDPISGHTALYWYRQSLGQGLEFLIYFQGNSAPDKSGLPSDRFSAERTGGSVSTLTIQRTQQEDSAVYLCASSLATVRYNEQFFGPGTRLTVL.

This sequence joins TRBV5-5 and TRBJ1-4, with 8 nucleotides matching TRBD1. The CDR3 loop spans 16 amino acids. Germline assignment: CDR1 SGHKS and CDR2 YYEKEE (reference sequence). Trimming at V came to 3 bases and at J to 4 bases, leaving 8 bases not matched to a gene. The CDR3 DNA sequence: TGTGCCAGCAGCTCGGGACAGGCAGTCAATAATGAAAAACTGTTTTTT. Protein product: CASSSGQAVNNEKLFF.

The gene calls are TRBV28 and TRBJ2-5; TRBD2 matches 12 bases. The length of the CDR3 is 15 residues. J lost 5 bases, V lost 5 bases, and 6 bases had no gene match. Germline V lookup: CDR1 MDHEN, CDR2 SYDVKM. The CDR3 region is CASSPGLAGTETQYF. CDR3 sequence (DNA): TGTGCCAGCAGTCCAGGACTAGCGGGGACGGAGACCCAGTACTTC.

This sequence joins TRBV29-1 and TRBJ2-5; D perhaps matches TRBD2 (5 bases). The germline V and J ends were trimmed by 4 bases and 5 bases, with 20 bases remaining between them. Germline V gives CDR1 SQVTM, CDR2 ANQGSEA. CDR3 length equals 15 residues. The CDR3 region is CSVGVGQTPGETQYF. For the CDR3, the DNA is TGCAGCGTTGGCGTAGGGCAGACCCCGGGGGAGACCCAGTACTTC. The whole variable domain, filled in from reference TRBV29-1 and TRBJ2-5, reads SAVISQKPSRDICQRGTSLTIQCQVDSQVTMMFWYRQQPGQSLTLIATANQGSEATYESGFVIDKFPISRPNLTFSTLTVSNMSPEDSSIYLCSVGVGQTPGETQYFGPGTRLLVL.

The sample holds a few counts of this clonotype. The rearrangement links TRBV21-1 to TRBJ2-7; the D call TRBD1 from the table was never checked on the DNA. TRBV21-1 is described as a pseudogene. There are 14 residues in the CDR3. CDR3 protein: CASIYRVGSYEQYF. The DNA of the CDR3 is TGTGCCAGCATTTACAGGGTCGGTTCCTACGAGCAGTACTTC.

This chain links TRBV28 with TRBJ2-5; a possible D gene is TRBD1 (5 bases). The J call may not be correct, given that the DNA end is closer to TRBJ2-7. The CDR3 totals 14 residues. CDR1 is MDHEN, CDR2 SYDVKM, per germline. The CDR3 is CASPKGKGTYEQYF. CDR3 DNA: TGTGCCAGCCCCAAGGGAAAGGGGACCTACGAGCAGTACTTC.

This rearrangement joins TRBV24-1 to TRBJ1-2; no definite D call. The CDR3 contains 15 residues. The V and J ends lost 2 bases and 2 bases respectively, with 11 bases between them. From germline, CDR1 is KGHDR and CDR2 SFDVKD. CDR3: CATSDSVGENYGYTF. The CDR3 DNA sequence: TGTGCCACCAGTGATTCGGTGGGAGAGAACTATGGCTACACCTTC.

This CDR3 is CSAEGLASSYNEQFF. The CDR3 DNA sequence: TGCAGTGCTGAAGGACTAGCTAGCTCCTACAATGAGCAGTTCTTC. The chain has TRBV20-1 and TRBJ2-1, with 8 bases lining up with TRBD2. V gave up 5 bases and J gave up 0 bases; unmatched junction bases: 6. The CDR3 is made up of 15 amino acids. Germline V gene data show CDR1 as DFQATT and CDR2 as SNEGSKA (reference sequence).

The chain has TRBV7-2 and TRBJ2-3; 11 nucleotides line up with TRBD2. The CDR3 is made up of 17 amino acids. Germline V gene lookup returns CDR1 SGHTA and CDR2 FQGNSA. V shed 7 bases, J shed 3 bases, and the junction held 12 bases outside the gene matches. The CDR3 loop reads CASIPQLAGGRTDTQYF. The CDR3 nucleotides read TGTGCCAGCATCCCCCAGCTAGCGGGGGGCCGAACAGATACGCAGTATTTT.

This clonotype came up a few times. CDR3 nucleotides: TGTGCCAGCAGGATGACAGGGATGAACACTGAAGCTTTCTTT. Protein: CASRMTGMNTEAFF. The chain couples TRBV2 to TRBJ1-1, with TRBD1 identical over 7 bases. Losses at the gene ends were 6 bases for V and 0 bases for J; bases not matched to a gene: 4. The CDR3 is made up of 14 amino acids. Germline assignment: CDR1 SNHLY and CDR2 FYNNEI. Looking up the rest from reference TRBV2 and TRBJ1-1 gives the full variable domain: EPEVTQTPSHQVTQMGQEVILRCVPISNHLYFYWYRQILGQKVEFLVSFYNNEISEKSEIFDDQFSVERPDGSNFTLKIRSTKLEDSAMYFCASRMTGMNTEAFFGQGTRLTVV.

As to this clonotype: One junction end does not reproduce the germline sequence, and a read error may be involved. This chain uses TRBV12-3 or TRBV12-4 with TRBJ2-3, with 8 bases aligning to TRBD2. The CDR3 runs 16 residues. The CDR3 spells CASSPQGRGATDAQYF. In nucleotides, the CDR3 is TGTGCCAGCAGTCCCCAGGGGCGGGGGGCCACAGATGCGCAGTATTTT.

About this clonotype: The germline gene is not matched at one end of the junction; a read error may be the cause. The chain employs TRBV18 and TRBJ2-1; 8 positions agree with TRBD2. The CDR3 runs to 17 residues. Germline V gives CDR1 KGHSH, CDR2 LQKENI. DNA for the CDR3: TGTGCCAGCCCACCCTTGCGGGGGGTTATCTCCTACAATGAGCAGTTCTTC. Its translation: CASPPLRGVISYNEQFF. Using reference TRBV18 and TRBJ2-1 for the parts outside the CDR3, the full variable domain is NAGVMQNPRHLVRRRGQEARLRCSPMKGHSHVYWYRQLPEEGLKFMVYLQKENIIDESGMPKERFSAEFPKEGPSILRIQQVVRGDSAAYFCASPPLRGVISYNEQFFGPGTRLTVL.

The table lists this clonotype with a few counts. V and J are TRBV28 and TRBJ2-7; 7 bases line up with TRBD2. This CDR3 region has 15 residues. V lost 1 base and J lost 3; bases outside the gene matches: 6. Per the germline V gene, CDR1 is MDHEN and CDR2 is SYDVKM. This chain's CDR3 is CASSLSWPSGYEQYF. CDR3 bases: TGTGCCAGCAGTTTATCATGGCCTAGCGGCTACGAGCAGTACTTC. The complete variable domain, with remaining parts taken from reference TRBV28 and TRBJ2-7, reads DVKVTQSSRYLVKRTGEKVFLECVQDMDHENMFWYRQDPGLGLRLIYFSYDVKMKEKGDIPEGYSVSREKKERFSLILESASTNQTSMYLCASSLSWPSGYEQYFGPGTRLTVT.

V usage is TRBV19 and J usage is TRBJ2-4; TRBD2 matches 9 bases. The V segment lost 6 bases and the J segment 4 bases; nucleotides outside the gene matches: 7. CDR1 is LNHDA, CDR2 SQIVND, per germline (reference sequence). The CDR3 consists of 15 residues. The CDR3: CASRTSSGGKNIQYF. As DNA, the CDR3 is TGTGCCAGTAGGACGAGTAGCGGGGGAAAAAACATTCAGTACTTC. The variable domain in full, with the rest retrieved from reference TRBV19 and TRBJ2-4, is DGGITQSPKYLFRKEGQNVTLSCEQNLNHDAMYWYRQDPGQGLRLIYYSQIVNDFQKGDIAEGYSVSREKKESFPLTVTSAQKNPTAFYLCASRTSSGGKNIQYFGAGTRLSVL.

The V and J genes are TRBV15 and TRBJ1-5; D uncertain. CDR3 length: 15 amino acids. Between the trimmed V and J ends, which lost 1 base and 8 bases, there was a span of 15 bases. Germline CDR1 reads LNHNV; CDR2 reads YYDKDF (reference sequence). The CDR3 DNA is TGTGCCACCAGCAGAGGGTCCCGGGAATCAGAGCCCCAGCATTTT. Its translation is CATSRGSRESEPQHF. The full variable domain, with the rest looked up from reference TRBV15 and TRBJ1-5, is DAMVIQNPRYQVTQFGKPVTLSCSQTLNHNVMYWYQQKSSQAPKLLFHYYDKDFNNEADTPDNFQSRRPNTSFCFLDIRSPGLGDTAMYLCATSRGSRESEPQHFGDGTRLSIL.

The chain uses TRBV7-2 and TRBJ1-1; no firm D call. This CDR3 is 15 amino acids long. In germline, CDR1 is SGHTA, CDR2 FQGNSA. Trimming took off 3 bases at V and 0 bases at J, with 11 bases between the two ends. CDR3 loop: CASSFTRQMNTEAFF. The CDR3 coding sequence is TGTGCCAGCAGCTTTACTCGCCAAATGAACACTGAAGCTTTCTTT.

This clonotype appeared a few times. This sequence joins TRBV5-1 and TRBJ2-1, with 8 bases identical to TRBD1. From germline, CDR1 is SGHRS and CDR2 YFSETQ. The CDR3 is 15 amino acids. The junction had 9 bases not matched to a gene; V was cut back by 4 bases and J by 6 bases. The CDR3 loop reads CASSRPGQAVNEQFF. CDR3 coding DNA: TGCGCCAGCAGCAGGCCGGGACAGGCTGTCAATGAGCAGTTCTTC. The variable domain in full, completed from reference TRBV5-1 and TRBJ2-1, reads KAGVTQTPRYLIKTRGQQVTLSCSPISGHRSVSWYQQTPGQGLQFLFEYFSETQRNKGNFPGRFSGRQFSNSRSEMNVSTLELGDSALYLCASSRPGQAVNEQFFGPGTRLTVL.

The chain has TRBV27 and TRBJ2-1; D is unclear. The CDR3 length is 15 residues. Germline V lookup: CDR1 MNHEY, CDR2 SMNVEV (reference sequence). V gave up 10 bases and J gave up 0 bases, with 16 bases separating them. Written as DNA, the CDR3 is TGTGCCACCTTATCTAGGTTGAGCTCCTACAATGAGCAGTTCTTC. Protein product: CATLSRLSSYNEQFF.

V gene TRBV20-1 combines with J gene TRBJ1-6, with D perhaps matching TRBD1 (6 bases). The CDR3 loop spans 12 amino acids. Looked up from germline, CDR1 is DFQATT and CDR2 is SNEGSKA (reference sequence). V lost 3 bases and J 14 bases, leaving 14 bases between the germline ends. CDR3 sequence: CSARGPGETLHF. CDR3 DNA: TGCAGTGCTAGGGGGCCAGGGGAGACCCTCCACTTT.

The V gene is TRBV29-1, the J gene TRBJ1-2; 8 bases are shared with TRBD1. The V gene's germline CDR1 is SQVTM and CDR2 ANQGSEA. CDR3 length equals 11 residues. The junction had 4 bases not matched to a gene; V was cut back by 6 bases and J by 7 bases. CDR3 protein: CSVVQGGGYTF. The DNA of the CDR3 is TGCAGCGTCGTACAGGGGGGTGGCTACACCTTC.

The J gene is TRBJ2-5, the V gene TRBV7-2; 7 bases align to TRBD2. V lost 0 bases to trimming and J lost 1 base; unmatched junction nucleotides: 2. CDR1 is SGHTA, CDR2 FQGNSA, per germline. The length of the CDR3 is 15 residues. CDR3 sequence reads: CASSLAPSGQETQYF. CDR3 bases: TGTGCCAGCAGCTTAGCCCCTAGCGGCCAAGAGACCCAGTACTTC. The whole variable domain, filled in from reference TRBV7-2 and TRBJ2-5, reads GAGVSQSPSNKVTEKGKDVELRCDPISGHTALYWYRQSLGQGLEFLIYFQGNSAPDKSGLPSDRFSAERTGGSVSTLTIQRTQQEDSAVYLCASSLAPSGQETQYFGPGTRLLVL.

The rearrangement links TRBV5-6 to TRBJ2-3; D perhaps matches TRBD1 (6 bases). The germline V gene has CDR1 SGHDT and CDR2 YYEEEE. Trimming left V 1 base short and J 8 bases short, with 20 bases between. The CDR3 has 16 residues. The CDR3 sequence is CASSLPELGHTSTQYF. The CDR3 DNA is TGTGCCAGCAGCTTGCCAGAATTGGGACACACAAGTACGCAGTATTTT.

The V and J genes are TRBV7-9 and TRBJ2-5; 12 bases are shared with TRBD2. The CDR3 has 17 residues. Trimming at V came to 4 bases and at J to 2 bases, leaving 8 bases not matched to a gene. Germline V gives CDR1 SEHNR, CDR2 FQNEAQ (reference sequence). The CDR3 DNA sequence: TGTGCCAGCAGCTCAGGCGGACTAGCGGGGAGGCAAGAGACCCAGTACTTC. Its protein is CASSSGGLAGRQETQYF.

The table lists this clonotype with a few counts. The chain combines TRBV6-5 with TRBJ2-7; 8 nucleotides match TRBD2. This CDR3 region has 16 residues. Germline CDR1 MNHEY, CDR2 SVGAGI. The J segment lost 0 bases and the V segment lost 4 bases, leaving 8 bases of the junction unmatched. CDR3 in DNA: TGTGCCAGCAGTTCACGACGGGGGGGAGGCTCCTACGAGCAGTACTTC. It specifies CASSSRRGGGSYEQYF.